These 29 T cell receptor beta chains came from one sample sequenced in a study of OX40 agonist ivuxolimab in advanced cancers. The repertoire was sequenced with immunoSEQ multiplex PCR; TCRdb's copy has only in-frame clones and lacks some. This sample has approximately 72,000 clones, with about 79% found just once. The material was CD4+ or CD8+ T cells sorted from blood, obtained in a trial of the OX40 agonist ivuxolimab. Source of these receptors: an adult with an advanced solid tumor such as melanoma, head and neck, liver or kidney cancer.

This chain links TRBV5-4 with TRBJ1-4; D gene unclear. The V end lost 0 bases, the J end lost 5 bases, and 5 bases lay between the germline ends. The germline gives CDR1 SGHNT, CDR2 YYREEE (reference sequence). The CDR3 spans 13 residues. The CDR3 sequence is CASSLARNEKLFF. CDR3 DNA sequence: TGTGCCAGCAGCTTGGCCCGAAATGAAAAACTGTTTTTT.

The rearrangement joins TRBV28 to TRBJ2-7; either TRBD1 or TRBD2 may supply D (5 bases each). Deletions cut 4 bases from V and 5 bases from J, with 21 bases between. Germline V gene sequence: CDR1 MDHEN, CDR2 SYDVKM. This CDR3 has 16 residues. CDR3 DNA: TGTGCCAGCAGTTCCCCCTCCATCCGGGACGGGGACGAGCAGTACTTC. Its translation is CASSSPSIRDGDEQYF.

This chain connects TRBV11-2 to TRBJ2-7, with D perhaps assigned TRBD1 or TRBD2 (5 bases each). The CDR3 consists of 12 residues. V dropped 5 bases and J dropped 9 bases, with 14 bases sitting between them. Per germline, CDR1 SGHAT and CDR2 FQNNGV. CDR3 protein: CASSNRDEGQYF. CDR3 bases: TGTGCCAGCAGCAACCGGGACGAAGGGCAGTACTTC.

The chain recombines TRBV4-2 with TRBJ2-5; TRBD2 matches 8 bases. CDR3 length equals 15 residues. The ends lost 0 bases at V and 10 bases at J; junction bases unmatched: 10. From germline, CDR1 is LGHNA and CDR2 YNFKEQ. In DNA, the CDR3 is TGTGCCAGCAGCCAAGATTGGACGAAGCGGGAGTTCCAGTACTTC. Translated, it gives CASSQDWTKREFQYF.

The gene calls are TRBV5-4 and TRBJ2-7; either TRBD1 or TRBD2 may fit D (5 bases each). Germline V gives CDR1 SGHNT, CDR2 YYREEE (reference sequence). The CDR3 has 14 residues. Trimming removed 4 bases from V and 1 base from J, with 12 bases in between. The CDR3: CASSVGTHSYEQYF. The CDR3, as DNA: TGTGCCAGCAGCGTGGGGACCCATTCCTACGAGCAGTACTTC.

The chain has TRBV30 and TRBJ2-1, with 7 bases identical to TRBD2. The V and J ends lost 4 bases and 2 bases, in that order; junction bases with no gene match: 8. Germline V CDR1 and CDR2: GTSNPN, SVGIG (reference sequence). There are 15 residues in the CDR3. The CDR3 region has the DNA TGTGCCTGGACCATATCTAGCGGAACCTACAATGAGCAGTTCTTC. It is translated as CAWTISSGTYNEQFF.

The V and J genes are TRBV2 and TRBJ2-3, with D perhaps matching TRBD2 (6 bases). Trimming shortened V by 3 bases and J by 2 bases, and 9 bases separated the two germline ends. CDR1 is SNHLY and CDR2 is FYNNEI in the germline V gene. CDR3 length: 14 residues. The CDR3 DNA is TGTGCCAGCAGTGACTGGACTACCACAGATACGCAGTATTTT. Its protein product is CASSDWTTTDTQYF.

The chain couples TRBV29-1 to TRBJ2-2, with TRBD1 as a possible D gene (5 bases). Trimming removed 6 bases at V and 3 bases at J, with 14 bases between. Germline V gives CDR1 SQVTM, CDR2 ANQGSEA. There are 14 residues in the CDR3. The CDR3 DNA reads TGCAGCGTCTCCCCTACAGGAGACACCGGGGAGCTGTTTTTT. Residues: CSVSPTGDTGELFF.

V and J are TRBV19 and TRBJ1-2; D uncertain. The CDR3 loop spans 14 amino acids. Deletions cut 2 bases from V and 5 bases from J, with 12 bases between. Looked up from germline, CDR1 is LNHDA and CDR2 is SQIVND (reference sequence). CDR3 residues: CASSIMGGEYGYTF. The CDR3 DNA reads TGTGCCAGTAGTATAATGGGAGGCGAGTATGGCTACACCTTC.

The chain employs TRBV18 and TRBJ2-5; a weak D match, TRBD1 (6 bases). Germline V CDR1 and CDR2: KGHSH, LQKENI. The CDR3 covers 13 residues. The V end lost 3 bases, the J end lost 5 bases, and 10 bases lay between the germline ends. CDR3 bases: TGTGCCAGCTCACCGGACAGAAGGGAGACCCAGTACTTC. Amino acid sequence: CASSPDRRETQYF.

In DNA, the CDR3 is TGTGCCAGCAGTGATTACATAGCGTCCGGAAGGTCCTACGAGCAGTACTTC. It yields the protein CASSDYIASGRSYEQYF. This chain uses TRBV2 with TRBJ2-7; possible D gene TRBD2, 5 bases. The CDR3 contains 17 residues. V lost 3 bases, J lost 1 base, and 19 bases lay in between. CDR1 and CDR2 (germline): SNHLY, FYNNEI.

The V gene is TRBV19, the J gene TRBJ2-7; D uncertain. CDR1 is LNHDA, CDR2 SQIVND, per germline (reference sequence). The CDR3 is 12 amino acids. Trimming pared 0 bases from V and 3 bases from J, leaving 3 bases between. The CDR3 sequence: CASSIDSYEQYF. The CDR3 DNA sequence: TGTGCCAGTAGTATAGATAGCTACGAGCAGTACTTC.

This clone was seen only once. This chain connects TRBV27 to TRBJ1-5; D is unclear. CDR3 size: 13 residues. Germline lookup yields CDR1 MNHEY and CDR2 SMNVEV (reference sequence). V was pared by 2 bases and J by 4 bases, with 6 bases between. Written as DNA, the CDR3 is TGTGCCAGCAGTTTAGACGTTAATCAGCCCCAGCATTTT. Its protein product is CASSLDVNQPQHF.

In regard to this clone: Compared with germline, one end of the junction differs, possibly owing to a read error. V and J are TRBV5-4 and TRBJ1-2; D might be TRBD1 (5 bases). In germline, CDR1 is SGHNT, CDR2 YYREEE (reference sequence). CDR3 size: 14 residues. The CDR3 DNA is TGTGCCAGCAGCTCCCCCCAGCTCGTGTCAGGGCTTGTATTC. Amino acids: CASSSPQLVSGLVF.

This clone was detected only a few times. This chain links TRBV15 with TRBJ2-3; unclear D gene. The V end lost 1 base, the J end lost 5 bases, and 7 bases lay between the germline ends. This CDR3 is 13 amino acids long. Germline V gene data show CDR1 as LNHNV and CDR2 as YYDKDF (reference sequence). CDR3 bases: TGTGCCACCAGCAGAGGGTGGGGAGATACGCAGTATTTT. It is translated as CATSRGWGDTQYF.

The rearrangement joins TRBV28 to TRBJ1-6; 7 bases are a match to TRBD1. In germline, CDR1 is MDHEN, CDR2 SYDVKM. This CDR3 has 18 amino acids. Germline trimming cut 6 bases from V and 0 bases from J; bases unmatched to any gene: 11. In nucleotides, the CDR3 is TGTGCCAGCAGGTTAACAGGGGATTATAGCTCCTATAATTCACCCCTCCACTTT. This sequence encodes CASRLTGDYSSYNSPLHF.

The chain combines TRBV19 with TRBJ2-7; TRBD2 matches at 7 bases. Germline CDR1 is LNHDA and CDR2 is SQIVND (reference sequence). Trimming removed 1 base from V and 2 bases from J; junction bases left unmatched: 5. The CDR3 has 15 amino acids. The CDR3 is CASSIGGAGTYEQYF. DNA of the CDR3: TGTGCCAGTAGTATAGGTGGAGCGGGAACCTACGAGCAGTACTTC. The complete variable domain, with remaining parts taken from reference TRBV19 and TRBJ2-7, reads DGGITQSPKYLFRKEGQNVTLSCEQNLNHDAMYWYRQDPGQGLRLIYYSQIVNDFQKGDIAEGYSVSREKKESFPLTVTSAQKNPTAFYLCASSIGGAGTYEQYFGPGTRLTVT.

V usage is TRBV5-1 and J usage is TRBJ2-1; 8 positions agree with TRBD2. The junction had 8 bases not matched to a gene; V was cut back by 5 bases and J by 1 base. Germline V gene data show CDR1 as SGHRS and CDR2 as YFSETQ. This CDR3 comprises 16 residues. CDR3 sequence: CASSSGGGASYNEQFF. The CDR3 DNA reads TGCGCCAGCAGTTCGGGAGGGGGGGCGTCCTACAATGAGCAGTTCTTC.

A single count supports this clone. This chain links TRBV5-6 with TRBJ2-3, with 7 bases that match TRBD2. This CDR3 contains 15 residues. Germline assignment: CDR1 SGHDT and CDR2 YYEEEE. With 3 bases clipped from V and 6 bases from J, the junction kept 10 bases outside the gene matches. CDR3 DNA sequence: TGTGCCAGCAGCTCGGTGGGGCGGGAGCTCGATACGCAGTATTTT. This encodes CASSSVGRELDTQYF. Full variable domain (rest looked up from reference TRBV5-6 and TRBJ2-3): DAGVTQSPTHLIKTRGQQVTLRCSPKSGHDTVSWYQQALGQGPQFIFQYYEEEERQRGNFPDRFSGHQFPNYSSELNVNALLLGDSALYLCASSSVGRELDTQYFGPGTRLTVL.

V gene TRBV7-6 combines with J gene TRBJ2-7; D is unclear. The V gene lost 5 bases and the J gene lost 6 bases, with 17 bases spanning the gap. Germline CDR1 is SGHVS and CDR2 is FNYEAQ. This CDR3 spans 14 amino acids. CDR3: CASSPDLTRIEQYF. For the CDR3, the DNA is TGTGCCAGCAGCCCCGACCTTACACGGATCGAGCAGTACTTC.

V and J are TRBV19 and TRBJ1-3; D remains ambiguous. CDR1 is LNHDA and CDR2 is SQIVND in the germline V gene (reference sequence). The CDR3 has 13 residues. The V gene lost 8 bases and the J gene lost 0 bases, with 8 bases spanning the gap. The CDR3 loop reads CASGKTSGNTIYF. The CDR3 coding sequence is TGTGCCAGTGGTAAGACCTCTGGAAACACCATATATTTT.

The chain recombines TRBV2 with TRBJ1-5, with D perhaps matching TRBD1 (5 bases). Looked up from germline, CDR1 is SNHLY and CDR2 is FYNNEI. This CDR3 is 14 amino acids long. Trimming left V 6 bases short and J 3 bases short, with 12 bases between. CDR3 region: CASRTGRLNQPQHF. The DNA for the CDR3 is TGTGCCAGCAGAACAGGACGACTCAATCAGCCCCAGCATTTT.

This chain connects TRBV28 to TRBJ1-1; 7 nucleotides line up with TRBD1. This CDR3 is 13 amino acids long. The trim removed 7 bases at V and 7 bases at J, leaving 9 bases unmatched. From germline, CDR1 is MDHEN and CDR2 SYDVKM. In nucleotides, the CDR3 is TGTGCCAGCAAAAACAGGGACAGTCGTGAAGCTTTCTTT. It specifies CASKNRDSREAFF.

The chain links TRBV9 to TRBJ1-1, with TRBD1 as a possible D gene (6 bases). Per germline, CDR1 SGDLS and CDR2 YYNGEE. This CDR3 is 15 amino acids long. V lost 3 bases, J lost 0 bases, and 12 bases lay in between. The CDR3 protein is CASSAEQGMNTEAFF. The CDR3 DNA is TGTGCCAGCAGCGCCGAACAGGGCATGAACACTGAAGCTTTCTTT.

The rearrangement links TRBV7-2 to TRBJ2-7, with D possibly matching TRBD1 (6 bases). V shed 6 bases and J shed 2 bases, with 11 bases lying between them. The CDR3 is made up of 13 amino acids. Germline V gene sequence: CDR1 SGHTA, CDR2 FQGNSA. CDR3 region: CASSFDRTYEQYF. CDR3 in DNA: TGTGCCAGCAGTTTTGACAGGACCTACGAGCAGTACTTC.

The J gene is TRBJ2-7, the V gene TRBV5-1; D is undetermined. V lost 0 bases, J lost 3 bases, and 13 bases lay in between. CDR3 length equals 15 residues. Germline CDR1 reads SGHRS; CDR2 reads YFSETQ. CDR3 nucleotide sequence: TGCGCCAGCAGCTTGGGAGGCAGCCCAGACTACGAGCAGTACTTC. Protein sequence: CASSLGGSPDYEQYF.

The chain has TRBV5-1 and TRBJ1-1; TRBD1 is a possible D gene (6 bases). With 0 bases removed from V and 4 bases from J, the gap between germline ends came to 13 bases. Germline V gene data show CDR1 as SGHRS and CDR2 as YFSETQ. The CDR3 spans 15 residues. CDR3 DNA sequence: TGCGCCAGCAGCTTGGGAGGGCAAGGGGGCACTGAAGCTTTCTTT. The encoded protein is CASSLGGQGGTEAFF.

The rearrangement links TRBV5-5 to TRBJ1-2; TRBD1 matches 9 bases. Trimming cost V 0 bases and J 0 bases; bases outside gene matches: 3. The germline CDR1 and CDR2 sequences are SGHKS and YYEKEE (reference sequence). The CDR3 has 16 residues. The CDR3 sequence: CASSLAQGASNYGYTF. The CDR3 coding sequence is TGTGCCAGCAGCTTGGCACAGGGGGCATCTAACTATGGCTACACCTTC. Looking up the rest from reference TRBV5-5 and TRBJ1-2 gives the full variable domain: DAGVTQSPTHLIKTRGQQVTLRCSPISGHKSVSWYQQVLGQGPQFIFQYYEKEERGRGNFPDRFSARQFPNYSSELNVNALLLGDSALYLCASSLAQGASNYGYTFGSGTRLTVV.

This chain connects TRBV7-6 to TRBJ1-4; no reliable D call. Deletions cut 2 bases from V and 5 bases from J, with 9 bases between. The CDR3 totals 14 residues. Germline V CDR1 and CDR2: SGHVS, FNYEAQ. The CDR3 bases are TGTGCCAGCAGCTTATCCGCCCTGAATGAAAAACTGTTTTTT. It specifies CASSLSALNEKLFF.